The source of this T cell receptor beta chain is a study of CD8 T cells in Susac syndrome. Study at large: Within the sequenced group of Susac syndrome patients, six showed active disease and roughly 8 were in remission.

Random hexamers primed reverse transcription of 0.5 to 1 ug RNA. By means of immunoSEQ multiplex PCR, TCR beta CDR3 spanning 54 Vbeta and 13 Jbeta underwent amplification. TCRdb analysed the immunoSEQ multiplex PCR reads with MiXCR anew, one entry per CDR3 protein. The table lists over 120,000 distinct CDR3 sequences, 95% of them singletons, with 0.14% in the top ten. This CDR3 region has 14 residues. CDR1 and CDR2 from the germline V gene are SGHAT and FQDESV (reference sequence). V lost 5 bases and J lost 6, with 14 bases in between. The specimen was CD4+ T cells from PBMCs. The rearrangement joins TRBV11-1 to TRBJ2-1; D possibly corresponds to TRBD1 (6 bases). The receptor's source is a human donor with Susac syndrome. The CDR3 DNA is TGTGCCAGCAGCGCCATGACAGGCCCCAATGAGCAGTTCTTC. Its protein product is CASSAMTGPNEQFF. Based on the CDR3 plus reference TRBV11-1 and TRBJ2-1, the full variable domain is EAEVAQSPRYKITEKSQAVAFWCDPISGHATLYWYRQILGQGPELLVQFQDESVVDDSQLPKDRFSAERLKGVDSTLKIQPAELGDSAMYLCASSAMTGPNEQFFGPGTRLTVL.